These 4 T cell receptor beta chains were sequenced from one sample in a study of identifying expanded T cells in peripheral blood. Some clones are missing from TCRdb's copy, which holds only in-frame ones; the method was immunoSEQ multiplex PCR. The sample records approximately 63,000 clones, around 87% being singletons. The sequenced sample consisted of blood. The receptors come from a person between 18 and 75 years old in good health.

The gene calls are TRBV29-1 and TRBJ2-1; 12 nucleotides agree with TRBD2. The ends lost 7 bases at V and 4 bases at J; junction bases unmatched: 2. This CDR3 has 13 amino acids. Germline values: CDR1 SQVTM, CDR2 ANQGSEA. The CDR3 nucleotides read TGCAGCGCCGGGACTAGCGGGTACAATGAGCAGTTCTTC. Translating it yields CSAGTSGYNEQFF.

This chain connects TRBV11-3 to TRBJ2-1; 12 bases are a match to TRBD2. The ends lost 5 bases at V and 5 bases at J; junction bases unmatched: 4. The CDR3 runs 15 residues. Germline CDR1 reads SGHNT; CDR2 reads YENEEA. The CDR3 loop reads CASSPRLAGDNEQFF. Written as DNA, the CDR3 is TGTGCCAGCAGCCCTAGACTAGCGGGAGACAATGAGCAGTTCTTC.

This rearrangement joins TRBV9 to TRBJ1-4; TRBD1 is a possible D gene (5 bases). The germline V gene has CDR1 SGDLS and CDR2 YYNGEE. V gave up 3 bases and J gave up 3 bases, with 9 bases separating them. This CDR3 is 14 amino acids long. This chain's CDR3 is CASSAGSSNEKLFF. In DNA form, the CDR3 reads TGTGCCAGCAGCGCAGGGAGTTCTAATGAAAAACTGTTTTTT.

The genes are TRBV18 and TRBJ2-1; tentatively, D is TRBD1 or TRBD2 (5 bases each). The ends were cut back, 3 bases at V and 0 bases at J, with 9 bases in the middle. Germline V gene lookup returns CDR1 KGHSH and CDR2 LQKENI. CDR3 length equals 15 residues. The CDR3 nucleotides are TGTGCCAGCTCACCCCGGGACCACTCCTACAATGAGCAGTTCTTC. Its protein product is CASSPRDHSYNEQFF.